These 31 T cell receptor beta chains came from one sample sequenced in a study of CD8+CD57+ T cells in acquired aplastic anemia. Patients selected for sequencing had displayed CD8+CD57+ cell expansion by flow cytometry. The TCR beta profiling, which covered VDJ combination and CDR3 sequence, was carried out using genomic DNA as the template. Using its own MiXCR run on the reads, TCRdb lists one record per CDR3 protein. The data contain about 160,000 distinct CDR3 sequences, 70% to 80% of them singletons. The source material was sorted CD4+, CD8+, or CD8+CD57+ T cells (not recorded which) from PBMCs. Source of these receptors: a human donor with aplastic anemia.

This clonotype was recorded many times. The chain employs TRBV20-1 and TRBJ2-7; D may be TRBD2 (5 bases). The V end lost 1 base, the J end lost 3 bases, and 10 bases lay between the germline ends. The CDR3 runs 13 residues. Germline-derived CDR1 and CDR2 are DFQATT and SNEGSKA (reference sequence). Written as DNA, the CDR3 is TGCAGTGCTAGAGCCGGGATGGACTACGAGCAGTACTTC. This encodes CSARAGMDYEQYF.

The chain is built from TRBV19 and TRBJ1-5, with 7 bases matching TRBD1. Looked up from germline, CDR1 is LNHDA and CDR2 is SQIVND (reference sequence). The CDR3 runs 14 residues. V lost 5 bases, J lost 4 bases, and 5 bases stayed unmatched. This chain's CDR3 is CASSHQQGNQPQHF. CDR3 sequence (DNA): TGTGCCAGTAGTCATCAACAGGGGAATCAGCCCCAGCATTTT. The whole variable domain, remainder taken from reference TRBV19 and TRBJ1-5, is DGGITQSPKYLFRKEGQNVTLSCEQNLNHDAMYWYRQDPGQGLRLIYYSQIVNDFQKGDIAEGYSVSREKKESFPLTVTSAQKNPTAFYLCASSHQQGNQPQHFGDGTRLSIL.

The chain combines TRBV20-1 with TRBJ2-1, with 13 bases that match TRBD2. The germline V gene has CDR1 DFQATT and CDR2 SNEGSKA (reference sequence). This CDR3 contains 14 residues. The CDR3 nucleotides read TGCAGCCCCCGTGGGACTAGCGGGATCAATGAGCAGTTCTTC. Amino acid sequence: CSPRGTSGINEQFF.

This clonotype was seen more than once but under ten times. The genes are TRBV7-9 and TRBJ1-3, with 7 bases aligning to TRBD1. The CDR3 contains 16 residues. Germline loops: CDR1 SEHNR, CDR2 FQNEAQ (reference sequence). V lost 4 bases and J lost 2; bases outside the gene matches: 8. In DNA, the CDR3 is TGTGCCAGCAGCTCCGACAGGGTCTCGGCTGGAAACACCATATATTTT. Translating gives CASSSDRVSAGNTIYF.

The rearrangement joins TRBV20-1 to TRBJ2-3; 10 positions agree with TRBD2. From germline, CDR1 is DFQATT and CDR2 SNEGSKA (reference sequence). J lost 0 bases, V lost 0 bases, and 6 bases had no gene match. This CDR3 has 17 amino acids. In DNA, the CDR3 is TGCAGTGCTAGAGATCCGGTAGCGGGAGGTAGCACAGATACGCAGTATTTT. Protein product: CSARDPVAGGSTDTQYF.

The genes are TRBV24-1 and TRBJ2-5; either TRBD1 or TRBD2 may fit D (6 bases each). The CDR3 has 15 amino acids. The V gene lost 3 bases and the J gene lost 3 bases, with 13 bases spanning the gap. Germline CDR1 reads KGHDR; CDR2 reads SFDVKD. The CDR3: CATSDAQGGEETQYF. Here the CDR3 DNA reads TGTGCCACCAGTGATGCACAGGGCGGGGAAGAGACCCAGTACTTC.

The V and J genes are TRBV7-2 and TRBJ1-6; no clear D gene. The germline V and J ends were trimmed by 1 base and 9 bases, with 7 bases remaining between them. The CDR3 loop spans 13 amino acids. From germline, CDR1 is SGHTA and CDR2 FQGNSA. The CDR3 is CASSLDVFSPLHF. Written as DNA, the CDR3 is TGTGCCAGCAGCTTAGATGTGTTTTCACCCCTCCACTTT. Complete variable domain (other parts from reference TRBV7-2 and TRBJ1-6): GAGVSQSPSNKVTEKGKDVELRCDPISGHTALYWYRQSLGQGLEFLIYFQGNSAPDKSGLPSDRFSAERTGGSVSTLTIQRTQQEDSAVYLCASSLDVFSPLHFGNGTRLTVT.

The V and J genes are TRBV5-6 and TRBJ1-2; TRBD1 might be the D (6 bases). The CDR3 runs to 14 residues. The V end lost 0 bases, the J end lost 3 bases, and 9 bases lay between the germline ends. Germline CDR1 is SGHDT and CDR2 is YYEEEE. For the CDR3, the DNA is TGTGCCAGCAGCTTGGTTCGGACAGACTATGGCTACACCTTC. This translates into CASSLVRTDYGYTF.

The chain is built from TRBV10-2 and TRBJ1-2; D gene ambiguous. This CDR3 comprises 11 residues. The V end was cut by 8 bases, the J end by 8 bases, with 12 bases between. Germline V gene lookup returns CDR1 WSHSY and CDR2 SAAADI. CDR3 residues: CASHSGGGYTF. The CDR3 DNA reads as TGCGCCAGCCACAGCGGCGGAGGCTACACCTTC.

This clonotype was found once. The gene calls are TRBV7-2 and TRBJ2-2, with D unclear. This CDR3 comprises 15 residues. The germline V gene encodes CDR1 SGHTA and CDR2 FQGNSA. Trimming took 5 bases from V and 0 from J, leaving 10 bases between them. The CDR3 here is CASSVPGTNTGELFF. The CDR3, as DNA: TGTGCCAGCAGCGTACCGGGTACGAACACCGGGGAGCTGTTTTTT.

The J gene is TRBJ1-1, the V gene TRBV4-3, with 7 positions matching TRBD1. CDR3 length: 13 amino acids. The germline V gene has CDR1 LGHNA and CDR2 YSLEER. Trimming removed 2 bases from V and 10 bases from J; junction bases left unmatched: 7. CDR3 region: CASSQYQGVGAFF. The CDR3 DNA reads as TGCGCCAGCAGCCAATACCAGGGGGTAGGAGCTTTCTTT.

The chain recombines TRBV25-1 with TRBJ2-3; D uncertain. CDR3 length: 10 amino acids. Trimming took 10 bases from V and 2 from J, leaving 4 bases between them. Germline V CDR1 and CDR2: MGHDK, SYGVNS. The CDR3 spells CAITTDTQYF. The CDR3, as DNA: TGTGCCATCACCACAGATACGCAGTATTTT.

J is TRBJ2-5 and V is TRBV15, with a possible D match to TRBD2 (6 bases). Per the germline V gene, CDR1 is LNHNV and CDR2 is YYDKDF (reference sequence). CDR3 length: 15 residues. Trimming cost V 4 bases and J 7 bases, with 19 bases left between them. The CDR3 DNA follows: TGTGCCACCAGCATCCCCAATAGCGGCCTGGGGACCCAGTACTTC. It is translated as CATSIPNSGLGTQYF.

The rearrangement links TRBV5-4 to TRBJ1-6; 7 bases match TRBD1. The CDR3 contains 16 residues. V trimming: 6 bases; J trimming: 4 bases; junction bases outside the gene matches: 10. Germline V CDR1 and CDR2: SGHNT, YYREEE (reference sequence). The CDR3, as DNA: TGTGCCAGCAACGACAGGGTTGCGGGGTATAATTCACCCCTCCACTTT. This codes for CASNDRVAGYNSPLHF.

The chain has TRBV2 and TRBJ2-7; D gene unclear. V was trimmed by 2 bases and J by 4 bases, leaving 9 bases between them. CDR3 length equals 13 residues. CDR1 and CDR2 (germline): SNHLY, FYNNEI. CDR3 coding DNA: TGTGCCAGCAGTGAACAGGCTGAGTACGAGCAGTACTTC. The encoded protein is CASSEQAEYEQYF. The variable domain in full, with the rest retrieved from reference TRBV2 and TRBJ2-7, is EPEVTQTPSHQVTQMGQEVILRCVPISNHLYFYWYRQILGQKVEFLVSFYNNEISEKSEIFDDQFSVERPDGSNFTLKIRSTKLEDSAMYFCASSEQAEYEQYFGPGTRLTVT.

The rearrangement joins TRBV10-1 to TRBJ2-3; 10 bases align to TRBD1. The CDR3 totals 14 residues. In germline, CDR1 is WNHNN, CDR2 SYGVQD (reference sequence). Trimming at V came to 6 bases and at J to 6 bases, leaving 6 bases not matched to a gene. CDR3 nucleotides: TGCGCCAGCAGCACCAGACAGGGGGCGGATACGCAGTATTTT. Translated, it gives CASSTRQGADTQYF.

This chain links TRBV7-6 with TRBJ1-1; TRBD1 is a possible D gene (5 bases). This CDR3 spans 15 amino acids. V was trimmed by 1 base and J by 0 bases, leaving 9 bases between them. CDR1 and CDR2 from the germline V gene are SGHVS and FNYEAQ. The CDR3 protein is CASSLGSRVNTEAFF. CDR3 sequence (DNA): TGTGCCAGCAGCTTAGGGAGCAGGGTGAACACTGAAGCTTTCTTT.

The chain combines TRBV25-1 with TRBJ1-1; TRBD1 is a possible D gene (6 bases). There are 12 residues in the CDR3. Germline values: CDR1 MGHDK, CDR2 SYGVNS. The V end was cut by 3 bases, the J end by 11 bases, with 13 bases between. CDR3 DNA sequence: TGTGCCAGCAGTGATTGGGGGCGCAAGGCTTTCTTT. Encoded protein: CASSDWGRKAFF.

A word on this clonotype: Germline is not matched at one junction end, which may reflect a read error. The rearrangement uses TRBV7-6 and TRBJ1-1; D is undetermined. Looked up from germline, CDR1 is SGHVS and CDR2 is FNYEAQ. The CDR3 has 14 residues. The CDR3 DNA reads TGTGCCAGCAGCGCAGGCCTTACGAACACTGAAGCTTCCTTT. It translates to CASSAGLTNTEASF.

The gene calls are TRBV9 and TRBJ2-3; D may be TRBD2 (6 bases). The CDR3 extends over 15 amino acids. V dropped 5 bases and J dropped 7 bases, with 20 bases sitting between them. Per the germline V gene, CDR1 is SGDLS and CDR2 is YYNGEE. The CDR3 spells CASSTGGDPQYTQYF. Here the CDR3 DNA reads TGTGCCAGCAGTACCGGAGGGGACCCACAATATACGCAGTATTTT.

The V gene is TRBV29-1, the J gene TRBJ2-1; possibly TRBD1 or TRBD2 for D (5 bases each). This CDR3 contains 14 residues. Germline assignment: CDR1 SQVTM and CDR2 ANQGSEA. V dropped 1 base and J dropped 2 bases, with 9 bases sitting between them. The CDR3 sequence is CSVEGQTTYNEQFF. CDR3 DNA: TGCAGCGTTGAAGGACAGACTACCTACAATGAGCAGTTCTTC.

This sequence joins TRBV7-4 and TRBJ2-5, with D possibly being TRBD2 (5 bases). This CDR3 comprises 15 residues. The V end lost 1 base, the J end lost 3 bases, and 12 bases lay between the germline ends. Germline-derived CDR1 and CDR2 are SGHVT and SQSDAQ. This CDR3 reads CASSLVPRVEETQYF. The CDR3 DNA reads TGTGCCAGCAGCTTAGTGCCGCGGGTGGAAGAGACCCAGTACTTC.

This clonotype has only one observation. This rearrangement joins TRBV9 to TRBJ2-2; TRBD2 might be the D (5 bases). CDR3 size: 16 residues. Germline CDR1 reads SGDLS; CDR2 reads YYNGEE. The germline V and J ends were trimmed by 3 bases and 4 bases, with 16 bases remaining between them. The CDR3 region is CASSAHSREGTGELFF. DNA for the CDR3: TGTGCCAGCAGCGCCCATTCAAGAGAGGGCACCGGGGAGCTGTTTTTT. The variable domain in full, with the rest retrieved from reference TRBV9 and TRBJ2-2, is DSGVTQTPKHLITATGQRVTLRCSPRSGDLSVYWYQQSLDQGLQFLIQYYNGEERAKGNILERFSAQQFPDLHSELNLSSLELGDSALYFCASSAHSREGTGELFFGEGSRLTVL.

This chain uses TRBV2 with TRBJ1-5; D remains unclear. The germline V gene has CDR1 SNHLY and CDR2 FYNNEI. The CDR3 is 12 amino acids. Trimming removed 4 bases at V and 5 bases at J, with 6 bases between. The CDR3 coding sequence is TGTGCCAGCAGTGCTAGAGATCAGCCCCAGCATTTT. It is translated as CASSARDQPQHF.

This rearrangement joins TRBV10-2 to TRBJ1-1; D is possibly TRBD1 (5 bases). This CDR3 contains 14 residues. Trimming shortened V by 3 bases and J by 1 base, and 9 bases separated the two germline ends. Germline V gene data show CDR1 as WSHSY and CDR2 as SAAADI. The CDR3 nucleotides read TGCGCCAGCAGTGACGGTGGGGGGAACACTGAAGCTTTCTTT. Amino acids: CASSDGGGNTEAFF.

The V gene is TRBV5-1, the J gene TRBJ2-7, with 9 bases identical to TRBD1. The V gene end was trimmed by 5 bases and the J gene end by 4 bases; junction bases not matched to a gene: 10. Germline CDR1 SGHRS, CDR2 YFSETQ. This CDR3 contains 15 residues. The CDR3 region has the DNA TGCGCCAGCAGGACGGACAGGGGATCCCCTTACGAGCAGTACTTC. This gives the protein CASRTDRGSPYEQYF.

This rearrangement joins TRBV7-2 to TRBJ1-3; D is ambiguous. Germline V gene sequence: CDR1 SGHTA, CDR2 FQGNSA. The ends were cut back, 5 bases at V and 2 bases at J, with 19 bases in the middle. The CDR3 is 17 residues long. The CDR3 region is CASSQEGRGSTGNTIYF. The DNA of the CDR3 is TGTGCCAGCAGCCAGGAAGGACGGGGAAGTACTGGAAACACCATATATTTT.

The chain is built from TRBV19 and TRBJ1-4; a weak D match, TRBD1 (6 bases). Per the germline V gene, CDR1 is LNHDA and CDR2 is SQIVND (reference sequence). V was cut by 9 bases and J by 6 bases, with 11 bases left in between. The CDR3 is 12 residues long. CDR3 amino acids: CASNRADEKLFF. DNA for the CDR3: TGTGCCAGCAACAGGGCTGATGAAAAACTGTTTTTT.

This chain joins TRBV2 and TRBJ1-2; 8 bases align to TRBD1. Trimming took 7 bases from V and 4 from J; bases not matched to a gene: 11. CDR1 and CDR2 from the germline V gene are SNHLY and FYNNEI. The CDR3 contains 15 residues. Here the CDR3 reads CASTIQGAVGYGYTF. The DNA of the CDR3 is TGTGCCAGCACCATTCAGGGGGCGGTTGGCTATGGCTACACCTTC.

The CDR3 sequence: CASSRYRGAEKETQYF. The CDR3, as DNA: TGCGCCAGCAGTAGATATCGTGGGGCAGAAAAAGAGACCCAGTACTTC. The J gene is TRBJ2-5, the V gene TRBV10-2, with D tentatively TRBD1 (5 bases). Trimming pared 5 bases from V and 3 bases from J, leaving 19 bases between. Per germline, CDR1 WSHSY and CDR2 SAAADI. This CDR3 spans 16 amino acids.

This sequence joins TRBV29-1 and TRBJ2-1; no firm D call. V lost 5 bases and J lost 9, with 14 bases in between. CDR1 SQVTM and CDR2 ANQGSEA come from the germline V gene. The CDR3 extends over 12 amino acids. The CDR3 region is CSVTSREAEQFF. The CDR3 region has the DNA TGCAGCGTTACCAGCCGAGAGGCTGAGCAGTTCTTC.